This TCR beta chain was sequenced in a study of blood T cell repertoires in COVID-19. This clone was picked up one time. TCRdb's copy holds only in-frame clones and misses some; the assay was immunoSEQ multiplex PCR. The table lists some 160,000 clones, around 81% of them singletons. The receptor comes from a man in his 70s who had recovered from COVID-19. The sample taken for sequencing was peripheral blood.

This CDR3 reads CASSQQGADEQYF. The CDR3 nucleotides are TGTGCCAGCAGCCAACAGGGGGCGGACGAGCAGTACTTC. The chain joins TRBV4-2 to TRBJ2-7, with 8 bases matching TRBD1. This CDR3 has 13 amino acids. Germline V CDR1 and CDR2: LGHNA, YNFKEQ. V was pared by 2 bases and J by 5 bases, with 2 bases of the junction left unmatched.